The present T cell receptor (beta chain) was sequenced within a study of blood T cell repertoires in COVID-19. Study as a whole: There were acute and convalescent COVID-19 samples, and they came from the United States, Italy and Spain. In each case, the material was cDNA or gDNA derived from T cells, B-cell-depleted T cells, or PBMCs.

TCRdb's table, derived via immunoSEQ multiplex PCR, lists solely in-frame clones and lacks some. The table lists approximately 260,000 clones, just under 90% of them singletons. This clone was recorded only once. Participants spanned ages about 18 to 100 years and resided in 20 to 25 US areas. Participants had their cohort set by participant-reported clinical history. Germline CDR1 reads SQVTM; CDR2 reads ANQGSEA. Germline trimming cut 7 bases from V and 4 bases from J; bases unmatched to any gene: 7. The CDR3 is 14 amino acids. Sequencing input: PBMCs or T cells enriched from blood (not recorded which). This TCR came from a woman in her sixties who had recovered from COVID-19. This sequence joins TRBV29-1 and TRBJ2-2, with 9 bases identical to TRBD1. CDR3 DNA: TGCAGCGCTCTTCCACAGGGGGCCACCGGGGAGCTGTTTTTT. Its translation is CSALPQGATGELFF.